Each of the 14 T cell receptor beta chains below was sequenced from the same sample in a study of blood T cell repertoires in COVID-19. Generated by immunoSEQ multiplex PCR, the TCRdb table keeps only in-frame clones and is missing some. The data hold about 210,000 clones, with over 70% observed a single time. The sample comprised peripheral blood. These receptors were taken from a man between 45 and 60 years old with active or convalescent COVID-19.

The rearrangement links TRBV28 to TRBJ2-7; a weak D match, TRBD1 (7 bases). The V gene's germline CDR1 is MDHEN and CDR2 SYDVKM. This CDR3 spans 14 amino acids. V shed 5 bases and J shed 5 bases, with 16 bases lying between them. CDR3 amino acids: CASSPGGGRNEQYF. The CDR3, as DNA: TGTGCCAGCAGTCCCGGAGGGGGCAGAAACGAGCAGTACTTC.

The genes are TRBV30 and TRBJ1-2, with 10 bases lining up with TRBD1. There are 16 residues in the CDR3. Unmatched junction bases numbered 14, after V lost 2 bases and J lost 8 bases. CDR1 and CDR2 from the germline V gene are GTSNPN and SVGIG (reference sequence). CDR3 DNA sequence: TGTGCCTGGAGTTCATTCCGGGACAGGGGAATACGCGGCTACACCTTC. It yields the protein CAWSSFRDRGIRGYTF.

The V gene is TRBV28, the J gene TRBJ2-7; 7 bases are shared with TRBD2. Per the germline V gene, CDR1 is MDHEN and CDR2 is SYDVKM. Trimming at V came to 6 bases and at J to 6 bases, leaving 14 bases not matched to a gene. The CDR3 loop spans 15 amino acids. The chain's CDR3 is CASSAPGGRFSEQYF. The CDR3, as DNA: TGTGCCAGCAGCGCACCAGGCGGGAGATTCTCCGAGCAGTACTTC.

This rearrangement joins TRBV19 to TRBJ2-3; D might be TRBD2 (5 bases). Germline CDR1 and CDR2: LNHDA and SQIVND (reference sequence). The CDR3 sequence is 15 residues long. V lost 5 bases and J lost 0, with 12 bases in between. CDR3 bases: TGTGCCAGTAGTGTAAACGGGATCAGCACAGATACGCAGTATTTT. It is translated as CASSVNGISTDTQYF.

This chain connects TRBV2 to TRBJ1-1; TRBD1 might be the D (6 bases). The CDR3 consists of 13 residues. The germline gives CDR1 SNHLY, CDR2 FYNNEI. V lost 4 bases, J lost 7 bases, and 13 bases lay in between. CDR3 DNA sequence: TGTGCCAGCAGTGGTTGGACAGCATTTGAAGCTTTCTTT. Encoded protein: CASSGWTAFEAFF.

This chain connects TRBV3-1 (or the pseudogene TRBV3-2) to TRBJ1-2; D is uncertain. Trimming removed 0 bases from V and 8 bases from J, with 7 bases in between. Germline assignment: CDR1 LGHDT and CDR2 YNNKEL (reference sequence). This CDR3 comprises 12 residues. The CDR3 is CASSQDQLGYTF. DNA for the CDR3: TGTGCCAGCAGCCAAGATCAGTTGGGCTACACCTTC.

The chain recombines TRBV2 with TRBJ1-3; TRBD1 matches 7 bases. The CDR3 runs to 16 residues. Unmatched junction bases numbered 8, after V lost 6 bases and J lost 0 bases. Germline lookup yields CDR1 SNHLY and CDR2 FYNNEI. CDR3 region: CASSLDRVPSGNTIYF. CDR3 bases: TGTGCCAGCAGCTTAGACAGGGTCCCCTCTGGAAACACCATATATTTT.

V and J are TRBV7-3 and TRBJ2-1, with D perhaps matching TRBD2 (6 bases). This CDR3 is 16 amino acids long. Trimming left V 2 bases short and J 2 bases short, with 13 bases between. In germline, CDR1 is SGHTA, CDR2 FQGTGA. The CDR3 spells CASSLGGGTTYNEQFF. In DNA, the CDR3 is TGTGCCAGCAGCTTAGGAGGCGGGACCACCTACAATGAGCAGTTCTTC.

The chain employs TRBV28 and TRBJ2-3; weak D call: TRBD2 (5 bases). Germline V gene sequence: CDR1 MDHEN, CDR2 SYDVKM. The V gene lost 7 bases and the J gene lost 1 base, with 18 bases spanning the gap. This CDR3 spans 16 amino acids. CDR3 sequence (DNA): TGTGCCAGCACGCCAACCGCTAGCCAGGGCACAGATACGCAGTATTTT. Translated: CASTPTASQGTDTQYF.

The rearrangement links TRBV28 to TRBJ1-4, with D perhaps TRBD1 (5 bases). The CDR3 covers 14 residues. With 8 bases removed from V and 4 bases from J, the gap between germline ends came to 14 bases. CDR1 and CDR2 from the germline V gene are MDHEN and SYDVKM. In DNA form, the CDR3 reads TGTGCCAGCTCCCTCCGGACAAATAATGAAAAACTGTTTTTT. The encoded protein is CASSLRTNNEKLFF.

The CDR3, as DNA: TGTGCCAGCAGTTCAATGCCACGGGAGACCCAGTACTTC. Protein sequence: CASSSMPRETQYF. The V gene is TRBV6-2 or TRBV6-3, the J gene TRBJ2-5; D not certain. The V gene lost 4 bases and the J gene lost 5 bases, with 11 bases spanning the gap. The CDR3 spans 13 residues. CDR1 is MNHEY and CDR2 is SVGEGT in the germline V gene.

The chain employs TRBV5-1 and TRBJ2-1; possible D gene TRBD2, 5 bases. Per germline, CDR1 SGHRS and CDR2 YFSETQ. The V end was cut by 1 base, the J end by 1 base, with 9 bases between. There are 15 residues in the CDR3. CDR3 amino acids: CASSLRGGSYNEQFF. For the CDR3, the DNA is TGCGCCAGCAGCTTGAGAGGCGGGTCCTACAATGAGCAGTTCTTC.

The chain employs TRBV4-2 and TRBJ2-1; a possible D gene is TRBD2 (6 bases). CDR1 and CDR2 from the germline V gene are LGHNA and YNFKEQ. V was cut by 2 bases and J by 3 bases, with 11 bases left in between. The CDR3 runs to 15 residues. CDR3 bases: TGTGCCAGCAGCCAAATGGTGGGACTCTACAATGAGCAGTTCTTC. Its protein is CASSQMVGLYNEQFF.

The V gene is TRBV28, the J gene TRBJ2-7; TRBD2 matches 10 bases. The germline CDR1 and CDR2 sequences are MDHEN and SYDVKM. Germline trimming cut 1 base from V and 7 bases from J; bases unmatched to any gene: 10. The CDR3 extends over 16 amino acids. The CDR3 bases are TGTGCCAGCAGTTTATCGGCTCTAGCGGGAGTTCGGGAGCAGTACTTC. This codes for CASSLSALAGVREQYF.